The sequence of this T cell receptor (beta chain) was determined in a study of T-cell reconstitution after alpha-beta-depleted transplantation in children. Points from the study as a whole: After transplant, at about two months, alpha-beta T cells were reportedly derived from several hundred expanded graft clones. Some patients' high day-60 TCRbeta diversity was traced to surviving recipient T cells and thymic progenitors.

Preparation of the TCRbeta library involved a method that used unique molecular identifiers. TCRdb processed the PCR reads anew with MiXCR; each CDR3 protein has one entry. The sample lists around 270,000 distinct CDR3 sequences, 9.5% to 13% occurring once. CDR3 length equals 18 residues. The ends lost 5 bases at V and 2 bases at J; junction bases unmatched: 12. The germline V gene encodes CDR1 SGHNT and CDR2 YENEEA. This clonotype has ten or more counts. Its target is unknown. The TCR was taken from a boy younger than two with acute myeloid leukemia, due to receive a stem cell transplant. The material sequenced was PBMCs, taken before TCRalphabeta/CD19-depleted stem cell transplant. This chain uses TRBV11-3 with TRBJ2-1; 10 bases align to TRBD2. CDR3 protein: CASSLRVILAGAYNEQFF. CDR3 bases: TGTGCCAGCAGCCTAAGAGTTATCCTAGCGGGGGCCTACAATGAGCAGTTCTTC.